This TCR beta chain was observed in a study of cytomegalovirus exposure and HLA in healthy donors. The donors gave bone marrow, and they were healthy. From germline, CDR1 is SGHRS and CDR2 YFSETQ. CDR3 length: 13 amino acids. The V and J ends lost 3 bases and 4 bases, in that order; junction bases with no gene match: 1. PCR amplification relied on 60 Vbeta primers (plus 13 Jbeta primers). Using immunoSEQ multiplex PCR, the repertoire was profiled, and TCRdb retains in-frame clones only, with some absent. The sample contains 90,000 to 100,000 clones, 78% of which appear only once. As to this clone: Its cognate antigen is unknown.

The study, taken as a whole, reports: Researchers reported in a later analysis that a missense DCLRE1C variant was tied to TCR beta V- and J-gene trimming.

This chain links TRBV5-1 with TRBJ2-7; 10 bases fit TRBD2. The sample taken for sequencing was PBMCs. This clonotype was obtained from a woman in her 40s in good health and CMV-seronegative. CDR3 loop: CASSWTSGYEQYF. The CDR3 bases are TGCGCCAGCAGCTGGACTAGCGGTTACGAGCAGTACTTC. Variable domain in full (rest from reference TRBV5-1 and TRBJ2-7): KAGVTQTPRYLIKTRGQQVTLSCSPISGHRSVSWYQQTPGQGLQFLFEYFSETQRNKGNFPGRFSGRQFSNSRSEMNVSTLELGDSALYLCASSWTSGYEQYFGPGTRLTVT.